This T cell receptor beta chain was documented in a study of T-cell reconstitution after alpha-beta-depleted transplantation in children. The authors prepared the TCRbeta library with unique molecular identifiers. A single record per CDR3 protein comes from TCRdb applying MiXCR to the PCR reads. This sample carries some 340,000 distinct CDR3 sequences, around a tenth of them seen once, and the ten largest clones take roughly 2.5%. The ends were cut back, 1 base at V and 0 bases at J, with 13 bases in the middle. The length of the CDR3 is 16 residues. Germline CDR1 and CDR2: SGHDT and YYEEEE. There are many counts of this clonotype.

The clonotype was recovered from a human donor who donated a stem cell graft to a child with acute lymphoblastic leukemia. This sequence joins TRBV5-6 and TRBJ1-1; D not resolved. This sample comprised PBMCs from the stem cell graft donor, obtained from the stem cell graft. CDR3 nucleotides: TGTGCCAGCAGCTTGAGGGCGGGGAACATGAACACTGAAGCTTTCTTT. It specifies CASSLRAGNMNTEAFF.